This T cell receptor (beta chain) was sequenced during a study of blood T cell repertoires in COVID-19. About the research overall: COVID-19 samples collected from the United States, Italy and Spain covered acute and convalescent phases. The cDNA or gDNA used as material had been derived from T cells, B-cell-depleted T cells, or PBMCs.

The germline CDR1 and CDR2 sequences are ENHRY and SYGVKD. The CDR3 is made up of 14 amino acids. V lost 0 bases to trimming and J lost 5 bases; unmatched junction nucleotides: 0. In the original processing: Counts of nucleated cells, estimated from reference gene primer amplification, were obtained. The protocol was immunoSEQ multiplex PCR, while the TCRdb copy is restricted to in-frame clones and leaves out a portion. V, J and clone size reflect that table, while D and trimming were determined from the DNA. The sample lists 310,000 or so clones; around 82% were seen once. Sequenced sample: peripheral blood. This chain connects TRBV10-3 to TRBJ2-3, with TRBD2 identical over 9 bases. This TCR was recovered from a woman aged 45-65 years with acute or convalescent COVID-19. The CDR3 bases are TGTGCCATCAGTGAGTCGCGGGAGGGAGATACGCAGTATTTT. Its protein is CAISESREGDTQYF.